This TCR beta chain derives from a study of blood T cell repertoires in COVID-19. Study-wide background: Samples came from the United States, Italy and Spain, spanning acute and convalescent COVID-19.

The germline V gene has CDR1 LGHNA and CDR2 YNFKEQ. With V trimmed by 0 bases and J by 3 bases, 7 bases remained unmatched. CDR3 length equals 16 residues. Original analysis: Estimates of nucleated cell counts were drawn from the amplification of reference gene primers. Clones were read by immunoSEQ multiplex PCR, and TCRdb kept only the in-frame ones, dropping some. V, J and clone size derive from that table, while D and trimming were established from the DNA sequence. Altogether more than 65,000 clones are present, approximately 85% being singletons, with the ten largest covering approximately 4.8%.

The chain carries TRBV4-2 and TRBJ2-7, with TRBD1 identical over 8 bases. This TCR derives from an elderly man with acute or convalescent COVID-19. The sample comprised peripheral blood. The CDR3 spells CASSQEWGQDIYEQYF. Here the CDR3 DNA reads TGTGCCAGCAGCCAAGAATGGGGACAGGACATCTACGAGCAGTACTTC.